One TCR beta chain is described in this entry. Each patient came to thyroid surgery without any prior treatment (of any kind). This sample stems from a study of metastatic and nonmetastatic thyroid tumors. Germline V CDR1 and CDR2: MNHEY, SVGEGT. The CDR3 sequence is 13 residues long. The germline V and J ends were trimmed by 0 bases and 5 bases, with 5 bases remaining between them. Original methodology: In papillary thyroid cancer, a distant-metastasis classifier was built using CDR3 differences across clinicopathological groups. TCRdb re-called the PCR reads with MiXCR. TCRdb assigned the V and J calls; the authors' analysis was not used. This sample yields about 5,000 clones, of which roughly 27% are seen a single time; roughly 15% belongs to the top ten.

The origin of this receptor is a female donor with papillary thyroid cancer or a benign thyroid nodule (not recorded which). Some clones in this sample may be carry-over from other donors' samples. This chain links TRBV6-2 or TRBV6-3 with TRBJ2-1; D remains ambiguous. Sequenced sample: adjacent normal tissue. The DNA for the CDR3 is TGTGCCAGCAGTTACTCCTATGACAATGAGCAGTTCTTC. It specifies CASSYSYDNEQFF.